These T cell receptor beta chains were read from a single sample in a study of blood T cell repertoires in COVID-19. Here immunoSEQ multiplex PCR was the method, and the copy in TCRdb shows in-frame clones only, minus some. The sample lists about 24,000 clones, about 89% seen once, with roughly 28% in the top ten. The sequencing input was peripheral blood. The source is a man in his sixties or seventies with COVID-19, enrolled during active disease. CDR3s include the opening cysteine and the closing phenylalanine or tryptophan. A D gene is named only where the DNA matches it firmly.

CDR3	V	D
CASSGGGQGNRGYTF	TRBV5-4	TRBD1
CASSISGTHSNQPQHF	TRBV19	NA
CASSLVSRGRNTEAFF	TRBV5-7	TRBD1
CASSLVQGKLSEQYF	TRBV7-8	NA
CASSLRGLEAFF	TRBV11-2	TRBD1
CAWRIKSRGTEAFF	TRBV30	NA
CASRATGTPMNTEAFF	TRBV4-1	NA
CASSLSHSWAATYEQYF	TRBV27	NA
CASSDPNTEAFF	TRBV10-2	NA
CASSLLLEQYF	TRBV7-9	NA
CASSLAQANTEAFF	TRBV5-1	NA
CASSPLQGDNQPQHF	TRBV6-6	TRBD1
CASSLAGGTTYEQYF	TRBV27	TRBD2
CASSYLGGGTLSGANVLTF	TRBV5-1	TRBD2
CASSERGTQYF	TRBV6-1	NA
CASSLPGTSDLYEQYF	TRBV7-9	TRBD2
CASTDRVSYEQYF	TRBV28	TRBD1
CASNLQGTPKNIQYF	TRBV19	TRBD1
CASRGTGSYEQYF	TRBV6-6	TRBD1
CASSLGSGGNTGELFF	TRBV7-9	NA
CASTQAYEQYF	TRBV6-5	NA
CASGRDTDTQYF	TRBV6-5	NA
CATSRDEATQYF	TRBV15	NA
CASSDQAYGYTF	TRBV6-1	NA
CASSPGGRRDEQFF	TRBV18	NA
CASSQDSNYGYTF	TRBV18	NA
CAWSVRGAFGYTF	TRBV30	NA
CASSRRGTEAFF	TRBV7-9	NA
CATSDPLVAEQFF	TRBV24-1	NA
CASSLQGQMNTEAFF	TRBV7-6	NA
CSASGQVANEQFF	TRBV29-1	TRBD1
CASSFPERNEQYF	TRBV7-9	NA
CASRPTSGAERETQYF	TRBV5-1	TRBD2